The clone carrying this TCR beta chain was counted at least ten times. The antigen remains undetermined. This specimen comes from a study of tumor-infiltrating lymphocytes in primary liver carcinoma. Notes on the study in general: Significantly larger top-250-clone fractions were found in tumors than in blood (p = 0.039).

Total RNA (around 0.45 ug) served as template for TCR beta cDNA synthesis primed by a constant-region primer. Three nested multiplex PCR rounds, a slightly modified ARM-PCR method, built the TCR beta libraries. TRBV1-TRBV30 forward primers and a C-beta reverse primer were used in the first two PCR rounds, which each ran for around 11 cycles. TCRdb ran MiXCR on the multiplex PCR reads and lists one entry per CDR3 protein. The table has over 250,000 distinct CDR3 sequences, 50% to 75% seen once. Unsorted whole blood served as the source of blood RNA, and germline DNA was extracted as well. Patients were treatment-naive with chronic HBV infection. The germline V gene encodes CDR1 SGHNT and CDR2 YYREEE (reference sequence). The CDR3 spans 14 residues. V dropped 6 bases and J dropped 0 bases, with 9 bases sitting between them.

Sequencing was done on a sample of peripheral blood. The V call is TRBV5-4, the J call TRBJ2-2; no clear D gene. The source is a woman aged 25-40 years with primary liver carcinoma and hepatitis B virus infection. The CDR3 DNA follows: TGTGCCAGCACTTCCCGGGCGAACACCGGGGAGCTGTTTTTT. Encoded protein: CASTSRANTGELFF. The full variable domain, its missing parts supplied by reference TRBV5-4 and TRBJ2-2, is ETGVTQSPTHLIKTRGQQVTLRCSSQSGHNTVSWYQQALGQGPQFIFQYYREEENGRGNFPPRFSGLQFPNYSSELNVNALELDDSALYLCASTSRANTGELFFGEGSRLTVL.